The 30 T cell receptor beta chains given below trace back to one sample, sequenced in a study of molecular identifiers for immune sequencing clone quantification. One entry per CDR3 protein results from TCRdb running MiXCR on the PCR reads. The sample comprises around 94,000 distinct CDR3 sequences, about 35% of which are singletons, and roughly 10% rests with the top ten. Sequencing was performed on naive CD8+ T cells from blood, with Jurkat cell RNA spiked in. As for subset: FACS-sorted CD8+CD4-CCR7+CD45RA+ naive T cells. The receptors originated from a human donor in good health. Some libraries in this study had Jurkat cell RNA spiked in.

A note on this clonotype: The junction departs from germline at one end; a sequencing error may be responsible. The V and J genes are TRBV20-1 and TRBJ2-7; D might be TRBD2 (6 bases). CDR3 length equals 12 residues. Per germline, CDR1 DFQATT and CDR2 SNEGSKA (reference sequence). The CDR3 region is CSARRETYGQYF. CDR3 in DNA: TGCAGTGCAAGGCGGGAAACCTACGGGCAGTACTTC.

This chain uses TRBV19 with TRBJ2-1, with TRBD1 matching 7 bases. The CDR3 is made up of 12 amino acids. V was clipped by 10 bases and J by 9 bases; unmatched bases: 9. In germline, CDR1 is LNHDA, CDR2 SQIVND (reference sequence). The CDR3 loop reads CATRQGLGEQFF. The CDR3 DNA follows: TGTGCCACTCGACAGGGATTAGGTGAGCAGTTCTTC.

The V call is TRBV28, the J call TRBJ2-7, with 12 bases aligning to TRBD2. The germline CDR1 and CDR2 sequences are MDHEN and SYDVKM. The length of the CDR3 is 14 residues. J lost 3 bases, V lost 5 bases, and 2 bases had no gene match. For the CDR3, the DNA is TGTGCCAGCAGTGAACTAGCGGGAGGCTACGAGCAGTACTTC. Its protein product is CASSELAGGYEQYF.

In DNA, the CDR3 is TGCAGGGCATGGAGCGGGAGTCTAGACGAGCAGTACTTC. Its protein product is CRAWSGSLDEQYF. V gene TRBV20-1 combines with J gene TRBJ2-7, with 8 bases matching TRBD2. Germline V gene data show CDR1 as DFQATT and CDR2 as SNEGSKA (reference sequence). CDR3 length: 13 residues.

The chain has TRBV7-2 and TRBJ1-5, with D possibly TRBD1 on 6 matching bases. Germline loops: CDR1 SGHTA, CDR2 FQGNSA. V lost 5 bases and J 1 base, leaving 9 bases between the germline ends. CDR3 length equals 14 residues. CDR3 in DNA: TGTGCCAGCAGCCGGGGGCAAAGCAATCAGCCCCAGCATTTT. This gives the protein CASSRGQSNQPQHF.

As regards this clonotype: Mismatch with germline at one junction end may stem from a read error. The rearrangement links TRBV27 to TRBJ2-5; either TRBD1 or TRBD2 may supply D (5 bases each). CDR1 and CDR2 (germline): MNHEY, SMNVEV (reference sequence). CDR3 size: 16 residues. The CDR3 DNA follows: TGTGCCAGCTGTTTATTGGGGCCAGCTAGCCAAGAGACCCAGAACTTC. It yields the protein CASCLLGPASQETQNF.

A note on this clonotype: This sequence may be a read error, since a much larger clone differs from it by one base. The V and J genes are TRBV14 and TRBJ2-2; D call uncertain. CDR3 size: 13 residues. Germline-derived CDR1 and CDR2 are SGHDN and FVKESK. CDR3 protein: CASIQVNGGELFF. The CDR3 nucleotides are TGTGCCAGCATCCAAGTGAACGGCGGGGAGCTGTTTTTT.

This clonotype has a count of ten or more. The genes are TRBV28 and TRBJ2-3, with D unresolved. The CDR3 extends over 14 amino acids. The germline V and J ends were trimmed by 7 bases and 7 bases, with 18 bases remaining between them. The germline gives CDR1 MDHEN, CDR2 SYDVKM. CDR3 amino acids: CASTRVWPSNTQYF. CDR3 bases: TGTGCCAGCACCAGAGTTTGGCCCTCCAATACGCAGTATTTT. Together with reference TRBV28 and TRBJ2-3, the CDR3 gives the full variable domain: DVKVTQSSRYLVKRTGEKVFLECVQDMDHENMFWYRQDPGLGLRLIYFSYDVKMKEKGDIPEGYSVSREKKERFSLILESASTNQTSMYLCASTRVWPSNTQYFGPGTRLTVL.

This clonotype was counted between two and nine times. The chain recombines TRBV6-5 with TRBJ2-4; D gene uncertain. The CDR3 has 16 amino acids. V was cut by 5 bases and J by 3 bases, with 17 bases left in between. Germline CDR1 reads MNHEY; CDR2 reads SVGAGI. The CDR3 bases are TGTGCCAGCAGTCCCCCCCCGGGTTTCGGCAAAAACATTCAGTACTTC. The encoded protein is CASSPPPGFGKNIQYF.

This clonotype was observed many times. The chain recombines TRBV7-9 with TRBJ2-7; D is uncertain. Trimming removed 5 bases from V and 2 bases from J, with 13 bases in between. CDR1 SEHNR and CDR2 FQNEAQ come from the germline V gene (reference sequence). The CDR3 runs to 14 residues. Here the CDR3 reads CASSPHESPYEQYF. The CDR3 DNA sequence: TGTGCCAGCAGCCCCCATGAGTCACCCTACGAGCAGTACTTC.

The sample holds a few counts of this clonotype. V gene TRBV20-1 combines with J gene TRBJ1-2, with D hard to call. The CDR3 has 8 amino acids. Germline assignment: CDR1 DFQATT and CDR2 SNEGSKA (reference sequence). The CDR3 DNA reads as TGCAGAGACGGCGGCTACACCTTC. Protein sequence: CRDGGYTF.

This clonotype appeared a few times. This chain links TRBV13 with TRBJ2-3, with D perhaps being TRBD1 or TRBD2 (5 bases each). The CDR3 has 14 amino acids. Germline V CDR1 and CDR2: PRHDT, FYEKMQ (reference sequence). The V and J ends lost 2 bases and 5 bases respectively, with 11 bases between them. The CDR3 nucleotides are TGTGCCAGCAGCTTACCGGGACGGGGAGATACGCAGTATTTT. This encodes CASSLPGRGDTQYF.

This clonotype was counted at least ten times. Mismatch with germline at one junction end may stem from a read error. The CDR3 region has the DNA TGCAGCGTCGAAGGACACGCTAGCACAGATACGCAGTATTTT. Residues: CSVEGHASTDTQYF. V and J are TRBV29-1 and TRBJ2-3, with TRBD1 as a possible D gene (5 bases). Germline V gene sequence: CDR1 SQVTM, CDR2 ANQGSEA. This CDR3 is 14 amino acids long.

The V call is TRBV20-1, the J call TRBJ2-7, with D maybe TRBD1 (5 bases). This CDR3 is 13 amino acids long. CDR1 and CDR2 (germline): DFQATT, SNEGSKA (reference sequence). Deletions cut 3 bases from V and 2 bases from J, with 11 bases between. This CDR3 is CSARGRATYEQYF. The DNA for the CDR3 is TGCAGTGCTAGGGGCAGGGCCACCTACGAGCAGTACTTC.

A word on this clonotype: A much larger clone sits a single nucleotide away, making a read error possible. V usage is TRBV25-1 and J usage is TRBJ2-7, with TRBD1 matching 7 bases. J gave up 4 bases and V 7 bases, and 7 bases lay outside the gene matches. The CDR3 loop spans 13 amino acids. Germline V gene sequence: CDR1 MGHDK, CDR2 SYGVNS. CDR3 DNA sequence: TGTGCCAGCACTGGGACAGAGAGATACGAGCAGTACTTC. It encodes CASTGTERYEQYF.

In regard to this clonotype: Since the CDR3 does not end with the conserved phenylalanine or tryptophan, this likely comes from a read error. This chain uses TRBV13 with TRBJ2-3; 16 bases match TRBD2. The CDR3 extends over 20 amino acids. Trimming cost V 2 bases and J 1 base; bases outside gene matches: 9. CDR1 PRHDT and CDR2 FYEKMQ come from the germline V gene (reference sequence). The DNA for the CDR3 is TGTGCCAGCAGCTTACCTCCCGGGACTAGCGGGAGGGCCCGCACAGATACGCAGTATTTA. Translation gives CASSLPPGTSGRARTDTQYL.

This rearrangement joins TRBV14 to TRBJ2-7, with D hard to call. Germline assignment: CDR1 SGHDN and CDR2 FVKESK. V lost 0 bases and J lost 2, with 11 bases in between. The CDR3 has 15 amino acids. The CDR3 region has the DNA TGTGCCAGCAGCCAAGATCGAAGTAGAGCCTACGAGCAGTACTTC. Its translation is CASSQDRSRAYEQYF.

This chain connects TRBV20-1 to TRBJ2-2; the D call may be TRBD1 or TRBD2 (5 bases each). This CDR3 is built from 13 residues. CDR1 is DFQATT and CDR2 is SNEGSKA in the germline V gene (reference sequence). The V and J ends lost 5 bases and 2 bases respectively, with 9 bases between them. The CDR3 coding sequence is TGCAGTGCTCCCCGGGGCAACACCGGGGAGCTGTTTTTT. This translates into CSAPRGNTGELFF.

This clonotype was counted between two and nine times. V and J are TRBV12-3 or TRBV12-4 and TRBJ2-6; D gene ambiguous. The CDR3 runs 15 residues. V was trimmed by 6 bases and J by 0 bases, leaving 9 bases between them. The CDR3 DNA follows: TGTGCCAGCAGCCATTTGGGCTCTGGGGCCAACGTCCTGACTTTC. It translates to CASSHLGSGANVLTF.

Worth noting for this clonotype: It may be a read error: a sequence one base away is much more abundant. The chain joins TRBV2 to TRBJ2-3; 8 bases fit TRBD1. The length of the CDR3 is 14 residues. The V gene's germline CDR1 is SNHLY and CDR2 FYNNEI. The CDR3 is CASSVQGGTDTLYF. The CDR3 bases are TGTGCCAGCAGTGTACAGGGGGGCACAGATACGCTGTATTTT.

This chain joins TRBV4-3 and TRBJ2-3; D might be TRBD2 (6 bases). The CDR3 has 12 amino acids. Germline loops: CDR1 LGHNA, CDR2 YSLEER. V was cut by 3 bases and J by 5 bases, with 6 bases left in between. CDR3 loop: CASSQGLDTQYF. Written as DNA, the CDR3 is TGCGCCAGCAGCCAGGGACTAGATACGCAGTATTTT.

There are many counts of this clonotype. The chain carries TRBV2 and TRBJ2-3; possibly TRBD1 for D (6 bases). V dropped 3 bases and J dropped 9 bases, with 19 bases sitting between them. The CDR3 length is 15 residues. Germline V gene sequence: CDR1 SNHLY, CDR2 FYNNEI. The CDR3 loop is CASSESPGAFPTQYF. CDR3 nucleotide sequence: TGTGCCAGCAGTGAGAGTCCAGGGGCCTTCCCCACGCAGTATTTT.

The rearrangement links TRBV10-3 to TRBJ2-3; D may be TRBD2 (5 bases). This CDR3 has 14 residues. Germline assignment: CDR1 ENHRY and CDR2 SYGVKD. Trimming removed 3 bases at V and 3 bases at J, with 10 bases between. This CDR3 reads CAISDFRGTDTQYF. CDR3 coding DNA: TGTGCCATCAGTGATTTTCGGGGTACAGATACGCAGTATTTT.

The genes are TRBV28 and TRBJ2-7, with D possibly being TRBD1 (5 bases). V gave up 10 bases and J gave up 0 bases, with 13 bases separating them. Per the germline V gene, CDR1 is MDHEN and CDR2 is SYDVKM. CDR3 length: 13 amino acids. The CDR3 protein is CATSRASSYEQYF. The CDR3 DNA sequence: TGTGCCACCTCCAGGGCTAGCTCCTACGAGCAGTACTTC.

The sample holds many counts of this clonotype. CDR3 sequence: CASSPRQGGEKETQYF. The DNA of the CDR3 is TGCGCCAGCAGCCCAAGACAGGGAGGGGAGAAGGAGACCCAGTACTTC. The chain uses TRBV5-1 and TRBJ2-5; either TRBD1 or TRBD2 may supply D (7 bases each). The V end lost 4 bases, the J end lost 5 bases, and 21 bases lay between the germline ends. Germline lookup yields CDR1 SGHRS and CDR2 YFSETQ. The CDR3 sequence is 16 residues long. Full variable domain (outside the CDR3, taken from reference TRBV5-1 and TRBJ2-5): KAGVTQTPRYLIKTRGQQVTLSCSPISGHRSVSWYQQTPGQGLQFLFEYFSETQRNKGNFPGRFSGRQFSNSRSEMNVSTLELGDSALYLCASSPRQGGEKETQYFGPGTRLLVL.

This clonotype was observed once. The missing conserved phenylalanine or tryptophan at the end of this CDR3 makes a read error likely. The chain employs TRBV12-3 or TRBV12-4 and TRBJ2-2; D is unresolved. V lost 5 bases, J lost 4 bases, and 8 bases lay in between. The CDR3 is 13 residues long. The CDR3 here is CASSQDRTGELFL. The CDR3 DNA sequence: TGTGCCAGCAGTCAGGACCGCACCGGGGAGCTGTTTCTT.

This clonotype was detected ten times or more. The chain uses TRBV25-1 and TRBJ2-5, with D uncertain. The V end was cut by 4 bases, the J end by 3 bases, with 6 bases between. The length of the CDR3 is 12 residues. Germline loops: CDR1 MGHDK, CDR2 SYGVNS. CDR3 DNA: TGTGCCAGCAGTGTCAGTAAAGAGACCCAGTACTTC. Its protein is CASSVSKETQYF.

This clonotype was counted only a few times. V usage is TRBV4-3 and J usage is TRBJ2-1; 10 bases are shared with TRBD2. The germline V gene encodes CDR1 LGHNA and CDR2 YSLEER. The CDR3 has 15 residues. V dropped 4 bases and J dropped 6; count of bases not matched to a gene: 6. Here the CDR3 reads CASSPLAGGGNEQFF. DNA of the CDR3: TGCGCCAGCAGCCCTTTAGCGGGGGGTGGCAATGAGCAGTTCTTC.

There are a few counts of this clonotype. The rearrangement links TRBV12-3 or TRBV12-4 to TRBJ1-1, with D possibly being TRBD1 (5 bases). Deletions cut 6 bases from V and 5 bases from J, with 10 bases between. The CDR3 spans 12 residues. CDR3 loop: CASSLGPTEAFF. As DNA, the CDR3 is TGTGCCAGCAGCCTGGGGCCAACTGAAGCTTTCTTT.

This clonotype was detected a few times. The CDR3 here is CSARSRLAQNQETQYF. The CDR3 DNA sequence: TGCAGTGCTAGATCAAGACTAGCGCAAAACCAAGAGACCCAGTACTTC. The rearrangement uses TRBV20-1 and TRBJ2-5, with 8 bases identical to TRBD2. Trimming cost V 2 bases and J 0 bases; bases outside gene matches: 8. This CDR3 region has 16 residues. The germline V gene has CDR1 DFQATT and CDR2 SNEGSKA (reference sequence).